This T cell receptor (beta chain) was recovered during a study of shared clonotypes between healthy human individuals. Study details: Per donor, three plates held CD4 naive cells, three held CD4 memory, two held CD8 naive and one held CD8 memory. Points from the study as a whole: Researchers found naive subsets generally carried larger estimated richness than memory subsets.

Generated by immunoSEQ multiplex PCR, the TCRdb table keeps only in-frame clones and is missing some. The data hold hundreds of thousands of clones, with 96% observed a single time. Note on this clone: Its cognate antigen is unknown.

It was CD45RO-negative cells, positively selected for CCR7, that made up naive CD8 cells, with terminally differentiated effector memory CD45RA+ cells excluded. Each sample came from a Caucasian adult donor living in Nashville, Tennessee. The CDR3 loop spans 15 amino acids. Germline CDR1 reads MNHNY; CDR2 reads SVGAGI (reference sequence). Trimming shortened V by 2 bases and J by 7 bases, and 14 bases separated the two germline ends. The chain combines TRBV6-6 with TRBJ2-2; D might be TRBD1 (6 bases). The receptor's source is a woman between 25 and 40 years old in good health. Material: naive CD8+ T cells sorted from blood. The CDR3 protein is CASSYGQGRGGELFF. The CDR3 coding sequence is TGTGCCAGCAGTTACGGGCAGGGCAGGGGCGGGGAGCTGTTTTTT.